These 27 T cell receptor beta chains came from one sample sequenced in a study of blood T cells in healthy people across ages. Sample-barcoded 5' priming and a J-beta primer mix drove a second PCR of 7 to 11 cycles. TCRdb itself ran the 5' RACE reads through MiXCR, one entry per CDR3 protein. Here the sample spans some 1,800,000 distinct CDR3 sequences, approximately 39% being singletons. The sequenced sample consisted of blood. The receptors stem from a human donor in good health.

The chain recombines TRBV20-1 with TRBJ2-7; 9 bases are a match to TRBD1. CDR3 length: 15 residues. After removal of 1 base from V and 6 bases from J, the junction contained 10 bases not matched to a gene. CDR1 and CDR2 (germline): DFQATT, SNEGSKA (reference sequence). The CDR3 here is CSARVEGQGTGEQYF. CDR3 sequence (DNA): TGCAGTGCTAGAGTTGAAGGACAGGGGACGGGCGAGCAGTACTTC.

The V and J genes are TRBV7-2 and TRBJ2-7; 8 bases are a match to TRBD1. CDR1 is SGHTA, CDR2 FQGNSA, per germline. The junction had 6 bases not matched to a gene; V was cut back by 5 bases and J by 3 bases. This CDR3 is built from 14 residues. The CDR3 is CASSQGALRYEQYF. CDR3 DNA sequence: TGTGCCAGCAGCCAGGGGGCCCTCCGCTACGAGCAGTACTTC. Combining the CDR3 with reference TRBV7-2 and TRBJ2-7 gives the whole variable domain GAGVSQSPSNKVTEKGKDVELRCDPISGHTALYWYRQSLGQGLEFLIYFQGNSAPDKSGLPSDRFSAERTGGSVSTLTIQRTQQEDSAVYLCASSQGALRYEQYFGPGTRLTVT.

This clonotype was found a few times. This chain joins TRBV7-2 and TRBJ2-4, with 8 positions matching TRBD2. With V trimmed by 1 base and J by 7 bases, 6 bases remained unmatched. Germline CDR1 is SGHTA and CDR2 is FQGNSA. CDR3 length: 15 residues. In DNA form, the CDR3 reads TGTGCCAGCAGCTTAGGTCCGGGGGGGCTGAACATTCAGTACTTC. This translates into CASSLGPGGLNIQYF.

CDR3 in DNA: TGTGCCAGCAGCTGTCACAGGGAGTCTGGAAACACCATATATTTT. Protein product: CASSCHRESGNTIYF. The J gene is TRBJ1-3, the V gene TRBV7-4, with D possibly TRBD1 on 6 matching bases. The V gene's germline CDR1 is SGHVT and CDR2 SQSDAQ. Trimming stripped 4 bases from V and 1 base from J, with 11 bases between. There are 15 residues in the CDR3.

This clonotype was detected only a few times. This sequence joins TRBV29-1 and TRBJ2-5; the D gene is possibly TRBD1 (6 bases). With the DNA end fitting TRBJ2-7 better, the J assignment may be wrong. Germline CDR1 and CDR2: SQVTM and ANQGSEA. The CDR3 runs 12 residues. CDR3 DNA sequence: TGCAGCGTCATACAGGGAGTCGACGAGCAGTACTTC. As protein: CSVIQGVDEQYF.

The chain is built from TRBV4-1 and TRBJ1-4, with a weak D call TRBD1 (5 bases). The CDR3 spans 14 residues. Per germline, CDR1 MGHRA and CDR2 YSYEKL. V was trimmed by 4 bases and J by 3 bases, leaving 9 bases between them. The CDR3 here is CASSLRDANEKLFF. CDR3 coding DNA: TGCGCCAGCAGCCTCCGGGACGCTAATGAAAAACTGTTTTTT.

The CDR3 loop reads CAISSLAEYF. As DNA, the CDR3 is TGTGCCATCAGTAGTCTAGCGGAGTATTTT. The J gene is TRBJ2-3, the V gene TRBV10-3; 7 bases match TRBD2. V trimming: 5 bases; J trimming: 13 bases; junction bases outside the gene matches: 3. Germline CDR1 and CDR2: ENHRY and SYGVKD. This CDR3 contains 10 residues.

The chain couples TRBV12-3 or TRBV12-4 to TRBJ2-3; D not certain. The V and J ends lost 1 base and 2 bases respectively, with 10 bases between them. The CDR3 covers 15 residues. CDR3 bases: TGTGCCAGCAGTTTAGTGGCATTCCCCACAGATACGCAGTATTTT. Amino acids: CASSLVAFPTDTQYF.

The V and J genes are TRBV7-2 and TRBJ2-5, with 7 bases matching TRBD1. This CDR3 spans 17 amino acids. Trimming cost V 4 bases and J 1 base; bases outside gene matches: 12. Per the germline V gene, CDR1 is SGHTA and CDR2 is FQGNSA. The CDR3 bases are TGTGCCAGCAGCTCCCTCGGGACAGCATCGTTCCAAGAGACCCAGTACTTC. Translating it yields CASSSLGTASFQETQYF.

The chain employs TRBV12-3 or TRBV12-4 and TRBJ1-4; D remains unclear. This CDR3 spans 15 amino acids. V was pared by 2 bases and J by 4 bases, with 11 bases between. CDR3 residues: CASSLSGGDNEKLFF. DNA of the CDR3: TGTGCCAGCAGTTTAAGTGGTGGAGATAATGAAAAACTGTTTTTT.

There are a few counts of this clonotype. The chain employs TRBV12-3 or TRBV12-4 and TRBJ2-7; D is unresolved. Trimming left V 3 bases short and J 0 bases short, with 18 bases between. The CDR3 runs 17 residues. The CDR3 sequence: CASSFGRRQASSYEQYF. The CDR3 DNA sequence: TGTGCCAGCAGTTTCGGGCGACGGCAGGCCAGCTCCTACGAGCAGTACTTC.

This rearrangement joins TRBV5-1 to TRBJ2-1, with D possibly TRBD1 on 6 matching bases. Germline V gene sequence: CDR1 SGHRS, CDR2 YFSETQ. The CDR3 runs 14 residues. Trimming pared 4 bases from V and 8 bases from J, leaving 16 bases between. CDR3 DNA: TGCGCCAGCAGCGATCAACAGGGATCCCATGAGCAGTTCTTC. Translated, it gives CASSDQQGSHEQFF.

CDR3 bases: TGTGCCAGCAGCCAAGATGTGGGTGACAGGGTTGCAAGCGAGCAGTACTTC. This sequence encodes CASSQDVGDRVASEQYF. The V gene is TRBV4-2, the J gene TRBJ2-7, with TRBD1 matching over 7 bases. Germline V gives CDR1 LGHNA, CDR2 YNFKEQ. This CDR3 has 17 amino acids. J was trimmed by 6 bases and V by 0 bases; bases with no gene match: 14.

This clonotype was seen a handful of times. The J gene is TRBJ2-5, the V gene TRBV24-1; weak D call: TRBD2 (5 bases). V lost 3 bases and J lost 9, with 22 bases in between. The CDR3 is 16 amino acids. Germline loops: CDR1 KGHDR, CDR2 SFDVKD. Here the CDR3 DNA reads TGTGCCACCAGTGATGGAGGAAAGGGTACCCGGGATTCCCAGTACTTC. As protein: CATSDGGKGTRDSQYF.

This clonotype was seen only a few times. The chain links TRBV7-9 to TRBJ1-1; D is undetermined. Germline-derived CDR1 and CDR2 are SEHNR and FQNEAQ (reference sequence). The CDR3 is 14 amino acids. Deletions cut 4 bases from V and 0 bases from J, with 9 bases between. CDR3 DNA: TGTGCCAGCAGCTCGGGATCTTTGAACACTGAAGCTTTCTTT. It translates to CASSSGSLNTEAFF.

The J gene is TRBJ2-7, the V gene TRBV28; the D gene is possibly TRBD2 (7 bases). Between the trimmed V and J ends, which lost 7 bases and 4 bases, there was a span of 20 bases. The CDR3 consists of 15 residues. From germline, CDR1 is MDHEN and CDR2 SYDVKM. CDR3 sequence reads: CASNPTGGGAYEQYF. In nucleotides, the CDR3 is TGTGCCAGCAACCCAACCGGCGGGGGCGCGTACGAGCAGTACTTC.

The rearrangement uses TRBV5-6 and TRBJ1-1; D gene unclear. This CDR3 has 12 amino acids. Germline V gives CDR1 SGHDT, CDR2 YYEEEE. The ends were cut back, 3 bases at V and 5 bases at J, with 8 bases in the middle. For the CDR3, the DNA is TGTGCCAGCAGCTCCCTGAGAACTGAAGCTTTCTTT. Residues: CASSSLRTEAFF.

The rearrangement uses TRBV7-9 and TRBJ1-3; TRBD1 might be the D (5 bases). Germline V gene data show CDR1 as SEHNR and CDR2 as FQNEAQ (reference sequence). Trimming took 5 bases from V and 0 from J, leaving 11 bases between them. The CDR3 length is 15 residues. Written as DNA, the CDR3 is TGTGCCAGCAGCACCGACAGCTTCTCTGGAAACACCATATATTTT. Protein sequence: CASSTDSFSGNTIYF.

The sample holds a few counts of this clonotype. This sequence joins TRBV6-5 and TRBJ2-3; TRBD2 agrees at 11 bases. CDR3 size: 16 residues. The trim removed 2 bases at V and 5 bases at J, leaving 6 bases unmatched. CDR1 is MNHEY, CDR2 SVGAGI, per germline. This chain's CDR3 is CASSYGLAGGLDTQYF. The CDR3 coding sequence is TGTGCCAGCAGTTACGGACTAGCGGGTGGGTTAGATACGCAGTATTTT.

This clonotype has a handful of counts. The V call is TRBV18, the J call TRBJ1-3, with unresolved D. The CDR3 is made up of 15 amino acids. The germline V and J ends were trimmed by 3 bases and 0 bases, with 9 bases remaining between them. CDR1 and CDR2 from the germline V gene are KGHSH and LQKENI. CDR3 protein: CASSPGRSSGNTIYF. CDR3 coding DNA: TGTGCCAGCTCACCGGGGAGAAGCTCTGGAAACACCATATATTTT.

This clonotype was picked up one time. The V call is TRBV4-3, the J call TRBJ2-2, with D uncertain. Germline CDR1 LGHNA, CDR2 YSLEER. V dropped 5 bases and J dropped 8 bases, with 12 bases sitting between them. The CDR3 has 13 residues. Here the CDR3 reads CASSGALLGELFF. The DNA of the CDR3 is TGCGCCAGCAGCGGAGCCCTTCTGGGGGAGCTGTTTTTT.

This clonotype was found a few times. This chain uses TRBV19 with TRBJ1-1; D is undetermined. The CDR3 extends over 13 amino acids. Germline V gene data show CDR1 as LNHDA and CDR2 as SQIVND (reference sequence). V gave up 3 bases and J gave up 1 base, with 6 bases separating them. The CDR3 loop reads CASSIGPNTEAFF. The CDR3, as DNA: TGTGCCAGTAGTATCGGGCCGAACACTGAAGCTTTCTTT. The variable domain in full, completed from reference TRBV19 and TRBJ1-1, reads DGGITQSPKYLFRKEGQNVTLSCEQNLNHDAMYWYRQDPGQGLRLIYYSQIVNDFQKGDIAEGYSVSREKKESFPLTVTSAQKNPTAFYLCASSIGPNTEAFFGQGTRLTVV.

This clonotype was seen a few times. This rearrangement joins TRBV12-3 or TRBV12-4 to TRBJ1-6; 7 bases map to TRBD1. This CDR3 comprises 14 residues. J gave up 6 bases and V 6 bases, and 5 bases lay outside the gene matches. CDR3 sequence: CASRWDSFNSPLHF. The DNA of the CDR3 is TGTGCCAGCAGATGGGACAGCTTTAATTCACCCCTCCACTTT.

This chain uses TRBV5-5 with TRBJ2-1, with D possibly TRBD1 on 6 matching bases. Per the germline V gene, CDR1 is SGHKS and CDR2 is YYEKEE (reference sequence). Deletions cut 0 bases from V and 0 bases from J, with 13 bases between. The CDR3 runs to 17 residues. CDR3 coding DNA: TGTGCCAGCAGCTTGGTCGGACAGCGCAGCTCCTACAATGAGCAGTTCTTC. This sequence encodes CASSLVGQRSSYNEQFF. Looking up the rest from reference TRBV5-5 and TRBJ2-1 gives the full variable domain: DAGVTQSPTHLIKTRGQQVTLRCSPISGHKSVSWYQQVLGQGPQFIFQYYEKEERGRGNFPDRFSARQFPNYSSELNVNALLLGDSALYLCASSLVGQRSSYNEQFFGPGTRLTVL.

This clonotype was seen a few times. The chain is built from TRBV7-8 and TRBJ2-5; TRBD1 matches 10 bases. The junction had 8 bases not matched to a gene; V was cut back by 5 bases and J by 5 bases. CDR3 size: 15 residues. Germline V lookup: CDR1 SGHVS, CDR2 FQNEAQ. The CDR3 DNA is TGTGCCAGCAGCCGAATGCAGGACAGGGGGGAGACCCAGTACTTC. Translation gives CASSRMQDRGETQYF.

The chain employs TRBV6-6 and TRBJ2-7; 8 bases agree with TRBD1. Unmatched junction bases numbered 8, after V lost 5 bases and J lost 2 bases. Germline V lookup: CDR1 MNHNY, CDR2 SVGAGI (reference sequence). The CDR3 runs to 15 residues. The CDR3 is CASSTRTGSPYEQYF. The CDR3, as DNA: TGTGCCAGCAGTACCCGGACAGGGAGCCCCTACGAGCAGTACTTC.

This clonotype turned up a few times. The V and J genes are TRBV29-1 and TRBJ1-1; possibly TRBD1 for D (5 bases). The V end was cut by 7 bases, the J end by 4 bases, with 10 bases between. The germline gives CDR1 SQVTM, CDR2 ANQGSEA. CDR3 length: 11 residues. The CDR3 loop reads CSAPGSTEAFF. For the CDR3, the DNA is TGCAGCGCCCCAGGGTCCACTGAAGCTTTCTTT.